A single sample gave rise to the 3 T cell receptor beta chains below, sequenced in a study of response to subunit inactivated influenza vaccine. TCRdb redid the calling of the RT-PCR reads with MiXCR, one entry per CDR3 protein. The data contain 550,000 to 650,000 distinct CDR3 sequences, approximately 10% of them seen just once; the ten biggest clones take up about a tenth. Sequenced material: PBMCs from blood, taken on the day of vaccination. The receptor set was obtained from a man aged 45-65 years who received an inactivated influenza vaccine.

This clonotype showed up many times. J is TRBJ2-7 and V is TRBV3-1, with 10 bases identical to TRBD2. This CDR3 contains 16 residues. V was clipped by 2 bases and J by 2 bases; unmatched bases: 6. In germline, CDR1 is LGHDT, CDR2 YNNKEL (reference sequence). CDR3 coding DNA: TGTGCCAGCAGCCAAATAGGACTAGCGGATCCCTACGAGCAGTACTTC. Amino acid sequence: CASSQIGLADPYEQYF.

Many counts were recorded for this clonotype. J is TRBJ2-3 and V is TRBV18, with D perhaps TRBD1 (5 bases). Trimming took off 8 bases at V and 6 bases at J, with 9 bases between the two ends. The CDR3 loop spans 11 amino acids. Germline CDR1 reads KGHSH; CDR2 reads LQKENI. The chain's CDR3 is CASSPGDTQYF. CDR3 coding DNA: TGTGCCAGCAGCCCAGGGGATACGCAGTATTTT. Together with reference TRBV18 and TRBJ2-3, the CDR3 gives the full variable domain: NAGVMQNPRHLVRRRGQEARLRCSPMKGHSHVYWYRQLPEEGLKFMVYLQKENIIDESGMPKERFSAEFPKEGPSILRIQQVVRGDSAAYFCASSPGDTQYFGPGTRLTVL.

The CDR3, as DNA: TGTGCCAGCAGCTTTACAGGGAGAGATACGCAGTATTTT. This sequence encodes CASSFTGRDTQYF. This chain links TRBV7-2 with TRBJ2-3, with a tentative D call TRBD1 (6 bases). The CDR3 spans 13 residues. Germline-derived CDR1 and CDR2 are SGHTA and FQGNSA. Trimming shortened V by 3 bases and J by 5 bases, and 9 bases separated the two germline ends.